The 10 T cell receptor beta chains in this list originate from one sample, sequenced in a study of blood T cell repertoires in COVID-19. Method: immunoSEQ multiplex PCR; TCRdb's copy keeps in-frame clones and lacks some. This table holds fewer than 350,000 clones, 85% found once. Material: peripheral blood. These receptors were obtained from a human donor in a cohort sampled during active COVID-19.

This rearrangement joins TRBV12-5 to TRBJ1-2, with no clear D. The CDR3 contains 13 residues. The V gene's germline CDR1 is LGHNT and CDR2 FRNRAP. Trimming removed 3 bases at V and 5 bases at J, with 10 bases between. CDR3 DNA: TGTGCTAGTGGTTTTGGGGAGGGATATGGCTACACCTTC. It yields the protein CASGFGEGYGYTF.

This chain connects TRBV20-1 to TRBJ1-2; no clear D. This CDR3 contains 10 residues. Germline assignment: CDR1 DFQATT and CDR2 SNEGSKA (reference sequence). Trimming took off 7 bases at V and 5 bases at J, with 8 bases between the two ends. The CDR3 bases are TGCAGTGTTCCGACTTATGGCTACACCTTC. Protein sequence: CSVPTYGYTF.

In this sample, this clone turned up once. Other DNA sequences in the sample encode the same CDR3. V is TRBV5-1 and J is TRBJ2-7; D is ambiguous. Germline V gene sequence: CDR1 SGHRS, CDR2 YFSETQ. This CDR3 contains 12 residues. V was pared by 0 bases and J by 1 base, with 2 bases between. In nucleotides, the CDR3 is TGCGCCAGCAGCTTGGTATCCTACGAGCAGTACTTC. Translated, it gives CASSLVSYEQYF.

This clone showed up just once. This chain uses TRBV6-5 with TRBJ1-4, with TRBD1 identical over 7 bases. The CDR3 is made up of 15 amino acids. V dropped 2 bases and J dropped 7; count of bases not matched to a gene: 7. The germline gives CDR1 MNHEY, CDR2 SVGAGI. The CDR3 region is CASSYLPGTVEKLFF. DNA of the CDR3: TGTGCCAGCAGTTACCTACCGGGGACAGTTGAAAAACTGTTTTTT.

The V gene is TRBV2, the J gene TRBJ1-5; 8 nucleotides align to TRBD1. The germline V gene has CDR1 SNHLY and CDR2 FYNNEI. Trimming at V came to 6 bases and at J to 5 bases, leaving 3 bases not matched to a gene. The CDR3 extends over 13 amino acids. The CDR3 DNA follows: TGTGCCAGCAGGGACAGGGAGGATCAGCCCCAGCATTTT. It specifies CASRDREDQPQHF.

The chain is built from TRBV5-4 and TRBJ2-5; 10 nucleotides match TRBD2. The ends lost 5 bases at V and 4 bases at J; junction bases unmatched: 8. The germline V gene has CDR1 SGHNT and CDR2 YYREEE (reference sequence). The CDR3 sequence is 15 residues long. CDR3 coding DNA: TGTGCCAGCAGTCCGGGACTAGCGACCCGAGAGACCCAGTACTTC. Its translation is CASSPGLATRETQYF.

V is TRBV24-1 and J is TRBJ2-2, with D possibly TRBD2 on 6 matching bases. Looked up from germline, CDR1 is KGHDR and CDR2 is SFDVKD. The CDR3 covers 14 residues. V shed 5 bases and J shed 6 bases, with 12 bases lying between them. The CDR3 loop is CATSAAGGAGELFF. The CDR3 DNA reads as TGTGCCACCAGTGCCGCCGGAGGGGCCGGGGAGCTGTTTTTT.

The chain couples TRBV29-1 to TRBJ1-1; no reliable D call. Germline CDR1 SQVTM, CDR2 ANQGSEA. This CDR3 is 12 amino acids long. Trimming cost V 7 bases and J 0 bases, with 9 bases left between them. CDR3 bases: TGCAGCGCTGGAGGTATGAACACTGAAGCTTTCTTT. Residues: CSAGGMNTEAFF.

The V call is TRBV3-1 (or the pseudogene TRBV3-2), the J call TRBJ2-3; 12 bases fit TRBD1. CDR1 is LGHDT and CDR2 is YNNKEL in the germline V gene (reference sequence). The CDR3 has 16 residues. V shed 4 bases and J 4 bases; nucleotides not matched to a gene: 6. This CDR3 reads CASSRLRDRGPDTQYF. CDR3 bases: TGTGCCAGCAGCCGCCTCCGGGACAGGGGGCCAGATACGCAGTATTTT.

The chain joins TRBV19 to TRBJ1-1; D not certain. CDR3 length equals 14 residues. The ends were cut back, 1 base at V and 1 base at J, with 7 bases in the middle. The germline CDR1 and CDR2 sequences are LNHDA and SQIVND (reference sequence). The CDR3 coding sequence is TGTGCCAGTAGTATAGTCCGGAGGAACACTGAAGCTTTCTTT. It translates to CASSIVRRNTEAFF.